The T cell receptor beta chain under discussion was sequenced for a study of T cell clonality in common variable immunodeficiency. General observations from the study: Fewer deletions and N-nucleotide insertions were reportedly seen in common variable immunodeficiency TCR beta sequences. Shared TCRbeta clones were fewer between CVID subjects than controls.

This clone was observed a handful of times. The antigen is unknown. The read is 3 residues too short to cover the CDR3 end, so that end is filled in from the germline J gene. Patients had low serum IgG, IgA and/or IgM and specific antibody deficiency. This CDR3 comprises 15 residues. Germline CDR1 and CDR2: SEHNR and FQNEAQ (reference sequence). V was shortened by 2 bases and J by 0 bases, with 9 bases between the two germline ends. The method was immunoSEQ multiplex PCR; TCRdb's version includes in-frame clones alone and lacks a portion of them. The table lists more than 30,000 clones, no singletons, with around 7% in the top ten.

The J gene is TRBJ2-3, the V gene TRBV7-9; no clear D. This TCR was recovered from a human donor with common variable immunodeficiency. Sequenced material: peripheral blood mononuclear cells. The CDR3 protein is CASSLYGQSTDTQYF. The DNA read from the CDR3 is TGTGCCAGCAGCTTATATGGCCAGAGCACAGATACG.